The 30 T cell receptor beta chains presented below share a single source sample, sequenced in a study of identical twins. TCRdb re-called the 5' RACE reads through MiXCR, storing one row per CDR3 protein. The table has 500,000 or so distinct CDR3 sequences, approximately 22% seen once. These data were likewise used in another study, on T cells expressing NK-cell markers.

The sequenced sample was CD4+ T cells sorted from blood. These receptors all come from a young woman in good health.

The chain links TRBV5-6 to TRBJ2-7; possible D gene TRBD2, 6 bases. The CDR3 loop spans 13 amino acids. Germline CDR1 and CDR2: SGHDT and YYEEEE. V was cut by 4 bases and J by 7 bases, with 15 bases left in between. Here the CDR3 DNA reads TGTGCCAGCAGCAGGCGAGCGGGTCGGGAGCAGTACTTC. Its protein is CASSRRAGREQYF.

This clonotype was recorded at least ten times. The rearrangement uses TRBV12-3 or TRBV12-4 and TRBJ1-2; no clear D gene. The germline V and J ends were trimmed by 7 bases and 7 bases, with 16 bases remaining between them. The CDR3 is made up of 13 amino acids. As DNA, the CDR3 is TGTGCCAGCACTTCACGGATTGGAGGTGGCTACACCTTC. Its translation is CASTSRIGGGYTF.

This clonotype has more than one count but fewer than ten. The rearrangement links TRBV19 to TRBJ2-5; D possibly corresponds to TRBD2 (5 bases). The germline CDR1 and CDR2 sequences are LNHDA and SQIVND (reference sequence). This CDR3 has 14 residues. Trimming removed 5 bases at V and 2 bases at J, with 12 bases between. The CDR3 spells CASSVQRRQETQYF. CDR3 coding DNA: TGTGCCAGTAGTGTCCAGCGGAGACAAGAGACCCAGTACTTC.

This clonotype was recorded a few times. This sequence joins TRBV29-1 and TRBJ1-2, with D uncertain. Germline lookup yields CDR1 SQVTM and CDR2 ANQGSEA. The CDR3 is made up of 12 amino acids. V shed 6 bases and J shed 3 bases, with 11 bases lying between them. The chain's CDR3 is CSVLQTDYGYTF. The CDR3 DNA reads TGCAGCGTATTACAGACTGACTATGGCTACACCTTC.

This clonotype has only a few counts. The genes are TRBV5-1 and TRBJ1-2; possibly TRBD1 for D (5 bases). V lost 3 bases and J lost 8, with 11 bases in between. This CDR3 region has 12 residues. The germline V gene has CDR1 SGHRS and CDR2 YFSETQ. Here the CDR3 DNA reads TGCGCCAGCAGCTCCCAGGGTGGCGGCTACACCTTC. It specifies CASSSQGGGYTF. The entire variable domain, with the rest obtained from reference TRBV5-1 and TRBJ1-2, is as follows: KAGVTQTPRYLIKTRGQQVTLSCSPISGHRSVSWYQQTPGQGLQFLFEYFSETQRNKGNFPGRFSGRQFSNSRSEMNVSTLELGDSALYLCASSSQGGGYTFGSGTRLTVV.

The CDR3: CASSLARLAERGTGANVLTF. In DNA, the CDR3 is TGTGCCAGCAGCTTAGCACGCCTAGCGGAGAGGGGGACTGGGGCCAACGTCCTGACTTTC. V usage is TRBV7-8 and J usage is TRBJ2-6; D is perhaps TRBD2 (7 bases). The CDR3 has 20 amino acids. The germline CDR1 and CDR2 sequences are SGHVS and FQNEAQ. V gave up 0 bases and J gave up 2 bases, with 20 bases separating them.

V gene TRBV5-1 combines with J gene TRBJ2-6; D is perhaps TRBD1 (5 bases). This CDR3 is 16 amino acids long. Trimming shortened V by 4 bases and J by 0 bases, and 11 bases separated the two germline ends. CDR1 and CDR2 from the germline V gene are SGHRS and YFSETQ. The DNA for the CDR3 is TGCGCCAGCAGCCTCGGACAACCCTCTGGGGCCAACGTCCTGACTTTC. Protein product: CASSLGQPSGANVLTF.

This rearrangement joins TRBV12-3 or TRBV12-4 to TRBJ2-7; 10 bases agree with TRBD2. Losses at the gene ends were 2 bases for V and 3 bases for J; bases not matched to a gene: 10. This CDR3 spans 17 amino acids. CDR3 in amino acids: CASSLPLTSGAYYEQYF. In nucleotides, the CDR3 is TGTGCCAGCAGTTTACCATTAACTAGCGGGGCTTACTACGAGCAGTACTTC.

This clonotype was seen more than once but under ten times. The V call is TRBV10-3, the J call TRBJ2-7; perhaps TRBD2 as D (6 bases). V was pared by 4 bases and J by 2 bases, with 15 bases between. Germline values: CDR1 ENHRY, CDR2 SYGVKD. The CDR3 length is 15 residues. CDR3 DNA: TGTGCCATCAGTGCGTCGGGAGAAGTGACCTACGAGCAGTACTTC. Its translation: CAISASGEVTYEQYF.

The V call is TRBV6-5, the J call TRBJ1-1; TRBD1 aligns across 7 bases. CDR1 is MNHEY, CDR2 SVGAGI, per germline. CDR3 length: 13 residues. The J segment lost 11 bases and the V segment lost 0 bases, leaving 6 bases of the junction unmatched. Here the CDR3 reads CASSYSNTGVAFF. The CDR3 region has the DNA TGTGCCAGCAGTTACTCTAATACAGGGGTTGCTTTCTTT.

Many counts were recorded for this clonotype. The rearrangement links TRBV12-3 or TRBV12-4 to TRBJ1-5, with 8 positions matching TRBD1. There are 16 residues in the CDR3. V gave up 6 bases and J gave up 2 bases; unmatched junction bases: 9. The CDR3: CASRDAGGAGNQPQHF. DNA for the CDR3: TGTGCCAGCAGGGATGCAGGGGGCGCCGGCAATCAGCCCCAGCATTTT.

V gene TRBV9 combines with J gene TRBJ2-4; D is perhaps TRBD1 or TRBD2 (5 bases each). Trimming cost V 4 bases and J 9 bases, with 14 bases left between them. The CDR3 is 13 amino acids. Germline assignment: CDR1 SGDLS and CDR2 YYNGEE. The chain's CDR3 is CASSPRDGGIQYF. The CDR3 nucleotides are TGTGCCAGCAGCCCCCGGGACGGAGGCATTCAGTACTTC. The entire variable domain, with the rest obtained from reference TRBV9 and TRBJ2-4, is as follows: DSGVTQTPKHLITATGQRVTLRCSPRSGDLSVYWYQQSLDQGLQFLIQYYNGEERAKGNILERFSAQQFPDLHSELNLSSLELGDSALYFCASSPRDGGIQYFGAGTRLSVL.

The chain is built from TRBV5-1 and TRBJ2-1; the match to TRBD2 covers 11 bases. The CDR3 contains 18 residues. Germline V gene sequence: CDR1 SGHRS, CDR2 YFSETQ. The ends lost 1 base at V and 3 bases at J; junction bases unmatched: 9. CDR3 coding DNA: TGCGCCAGCAGCTTGCAGATTAGCGGGAGGGCCCGCTACAATGAGCAGTTCTTC. Translating it yields CASSLQISGRARYNEQFF.

The rearrangement joins TRBV6-6 to TRBJ1-6, with no clear D. This CDR3 contains 12 residues. Germline values: CDR1 MNHNY, CDR2 SVGAGI (reference sequence). V dropped 6 bases and J dropped 13 bases, with 13 bases sitting between them. CDR3: CASRPLGRPLHF. CDR3 DNA sequence: TGTGCCAGCAGACCCCTCGGGAGGCCCCTCCACTTT.

This clonotype was picked up many times. This chain links TRBV5-1 with TRBJ2-3; D perhaps matches TRBD1 (5 bases). With 0 bases removed from V and 6 bases from J, the gap between germline ends came to 8 bases. The CDR3 is 13 residues long. Germline assignment: CDR1 SGHRS and CDR2 YFSETQ. In DNA, the CDR3 is TGCGCCAGCAGCTTGGGACAGAAGGATACGCAGTATTTT. This codes for CASSLGQKDTQYF.

This chain links TRBV6-1 with TRBJ2-3, with 9 positions matching TRBD2. The CDR3 is made up of 17 amino acids. J gave up 1 base and V 2 bases, and 7 bases lay outside the gene matches. The germline gives CDR1 MNHNS, CDR2 SASEGT. The CDR3 region is CASSELVSSGGTDTQYF. DNA for the CDR3: TGTGCCAGCAGTGAATTAGTGTCTAGCGGGGGCACAGATACGCAGTATTTT.

This clonotype was seen only a few times. This chain connects TRBV27 to TRBJ2-1, with no clear D. The CDR3 extends over 15 amino acids. In germline, CDR1 is MNHEY, CDR2 SMNVEV (reference sequence). V shed 3 bases and J shed 3 bases, with 12 bases lying between them. The chain's CDR3 is CASSFGGYFYNEQFF. In nucleotides, the CDR3 is TGTGCCAGCAGTTTCGGCGGATACTTCTACAATGAGCAGTTCTTC.

This clonotype was found many times. V and J are TRBV5-1 and TRBJ1-2; D is unclear. The CDR3 totals 13 residues. In germline, CDR1 is SGHRS, CDR2 YFSETQ. Trimming shortened V by 4 bases and J by 3 bases, and 10 bases separated the two germline ends. The CDR3: CASSLSRDYGYTF. Written as DNA, the CDR3 is TGCGCCAGCAGCCTCTCGAGGGACTATGGCTACACCTTC.

This chain links TRBV6-2 or TRBV6-3 with TRBJ2-2, with 12 bases aligning to TRBD2. V lost 6 bases to trimming and J lost 5 bases; unmatched junction nucleotides: 4. Germline CDR1 and CDR2: MNHEY and SVGEGT. The CDR3 is 15 residues long. The chain's CDR3 is CASRLGTSGTGELFF. CDR3 sequence (DNA): TGTGCCAGCAGACTCGGGACTAGCGGGACCGGGGAGCTGTTTTTT.

This clonotype was seen a handful of times. The gene calls are TRBV20-1 and TRBJ2-2; either TRBD1 or TRBD2 may fit D (5 bases each). Trimming pared 7 bases from V and 5 bases from J, leaving 20 bases between. There are 15 residues in the CDR3. Germline-derived CDR1 and CDR2 are DFQATT and SNEGSKA (reference sequence). The CDR3 nucleotides read TGCAGTGTTAATAGGGGTGCTAGCCATACCGGGGAGCTGTTTTTT. Translated: CSVNRGASHTGELFF.

This sequence joins TRBV6-2 or TRBV6-3 and TRBJ2-5, with 8 bases lining up with TRBD2. This CDR3 is built from 14 residues. Per the germline V gene, CDR1 is MNHEY and CDR2 is SVGEGT. Losses at the gene ends were 6 bases for V and 0 bases for J; bases not matched to a gene: 3. CDR3 nucleotide sequence: TGTGCCAGCAGACTAGCGGCGTACCAAGAGACCCAGTACTTC. Amino acid sequence: CASRLAAYQETQYF.

This clonotype was picked up a small number of times. An end of the junction differs from the germline gene, which may be a read error. The chain links TRBV20-1 to TRBJ2-3, with 7 positions matching TRBD1. The CDR3 totals 13 residues. Germline CDR1 is DFQATT and CDR2 is SNEGSKA (reference sequence). Here the CDR3 DNA reads TGCAGTGCTAGTTACAGGGGCACCGATACGCAGTATTTT. This translates into CSASYRGTDTQYF.

The chain has TRBV29-1 and TRBJ2-7; the D is unclear. The V gene's germline CDR1 is SQVTM and CDR2 ANQGSEA. V dropped 2 bases and J dropped 2 bases, with 7 bases sitting between them. CDR3 size: 12 residues. CDR3 protein: CSVETDTYEQYF. CDR3 DNA sequence: TGCAGCGTTGAAACAGATACCTACGAGCAGTACTTC.

This clonotype was recorded at least ten times. CDR3 sequence reads: CSVVNGADTQYF. CDR3 bases: TGCAGCGTTGTGAACGGGGCAGATACGCAGTATTTT. The chain carries TRBV29-1 and TRBJ2-3; a weak D match, TRBD2 (5 bases). CDR1 and CDR2 from the germline V gene are SQVTM and ANQGSEA. This CDR3 has 12 residues. Trimming left V 4 bases short and J 4 bases short, with 9 bases between.

This clonotype was seen only a few times. In DNA form, the CDR3 reads TGTGCCAGCAGTCCCCCGGGGGTCCTAAGCTCCTACAATGAGCAGTTCTTC. Its protein product is CASSPPGVLSSYNEQFF. The gene calls are TRBV28 and TRBJ2-1; D perhaps matches TRBD2 (6 bases). Germline V lookup: CDR1 MDHEN, CDR2 SYDVKM. Trimming left V 5 bases short and J 0 bases short, with 17 bases between. The CDR3 extends over 17 amino acids.

This clonotype turned up a few times. V is TRBV3-1 and J is TRBJ1-2, with unresolved D. Trimming took off 1 base at V and 4 bases at J, with 19 bases between the two ends. The CDR3 contains 17 residues. Per the germline V gene, CDR1 is LGHDT and CDR2 is YNNKEL (reference sequence). The CDR3 is CASSQGFGADSIYGYTF. The CDR3 nucleotides read TGTGCCAGCAGCCAAGGTTTTGGTGCAGATTCTATCTATGGCTACACCTTC.

The chain has TRBV10-3 and TRBJ1-2, with 8 bases identical to TRBD1. This CDR3 region has 15 residues. The V and J ends lost 2 bases and 3 bases, in that order; junction bases with no gene match: 5. CDR1 and CDR2 from the germline V gene are ENHRY and SYGVKD. CDR3 DNA sequence: TGTGCCATCAGTGAGGGGACAGGCTCTCACTATGGCTACACCTTC. Residues: CAISEGTGSHYGYTF.

This clonotype has at least ten counts. The chain carries TRBV7-2 and TRBJ1-5; D is perhaps TRBD1 (5 bases). V lost 6 bases, J lost 3 bases, and 9 bases lay in between. Germline V gene sequence: CDR1 SGHTA, CDR2 FQGNSA. The CDR3 contains 13 residues. The CDR3, as DNA: TGTGCCAGCAGTTCCAGGGTCAATCAGCCCCAGCATTTT. Amino acids: CASSSRVNQPQHF.

The chain is built from TRBV5-1 and TRBJ1-1; 7 bases are shared with TRBD1. The V gene end was trimmed by 0 bases and the J gene end by 4 bases; junction bases not matched to a gene: 9. CDR1 is SGHRS, CDR2 YFSETQ, per germline. The CDR3 has 16 residues. The DNA of the CDR3 is TGCGCCAGCAGCTTGGGGACAGGCGGGAAGGGCACTGAAGCTTTCTTT. It translates to CASSLGTGGKGTEAFF.

CDR3 nucleotides: TGCGCCAGCAGCCAAGATTTTAGGCAGGGCACGATGAACACTGAAGCTTTCTTT. This encodes CASSQDFRQGTMNTEAFF. The chain recombines TRBV4-1 with TRBJ1-1; D might be TRBD1 (5 bases). Trimming took 0 bases from V and 0 from J, leaving 17 bases between them. Per germline, CDR1 MGHRA and CDR2 YSYEKL. The CDR3 totals 18 residues.